The next 31 T cell receptor beta chains were all read from a single sample in a study of T cells in Graves' hyperthyroidism and ophthalmopathy. RNA transcripts provided the source from which TCR beta CDR3 regions were amplified. Using the HTBI primer set, a first-round RT-PCR was run on the TCR CDR3. TCRdb analysed the multiplex PCR reads with MiXCR anew, one entry per CDR3 protein. The sample carries about 200,000 distinct CDR3 sequences, about 16% recorded once. Sequenced: blood. The receptors shown here come from a middle-aged man with Graves' hyperthyroidism.

This clonotype was observed at least ten times. The chain couples TRBV6-2 or TRBV6-3 to TRBJ2-1, with 9 bases matching TRBD1. The CDR3 totals 19 residues. Germline V gives CDR1 MNHEY, CDR2 SVGEGT. V trimming: 4 bases; J trimming: 0 bases; junction bases outside the gene matches: 13. The CDR3 spells CASSSTGPGQGGSYNEQFF. The DNA for the CDR3 is TGTGCCAGCAGTTCCACGGGCCCGGGACAGGGCGGCTCCTACAATGAGCAGTTCTTC.

This clonotype has a handful of counts. A much bigger clone sits one base away, suggesting this may be a read error. This chain links TRBV3-1 with TRBJ2-7; tentative D call: TRBD2 (6 bases). The V and J ends lost 7 bases and 3 bases respectively, with 16 bases between them. CDR3 length: 14 residues. The germline V gene encodes CDR1 LGHDT and CDR2 YNNKEL (reference sequence). The CDR3 DNA follows: TGTGCCAGCATCCCTCGGGACTTTGACTACGAGCAGTACTTC. Its translation: CASIPRDFDYEQYF.

This clonotype was seen ten or more times. V gene TRBV3-1 combines with J gene TRBJ2-3; D is perhaps TRBD2 (5 bases). V lost 0 bases and J 10 bases, leaving 14 bases between the germline ends. The CDR3 is 14 amino acids. Per germline, CDR1 LGHDT and CDR2 YNNKEL (reference sequence). CDR3 protein: CASSQDLERLPQYF. The CDR3 region has the DNA TGTGCCAGCAGCCAAGATCTAGAGCGGCTCCCGCAGTATTTT.

There are many counts of this clonotype. This chain connects TRBV7-6 to TRBJ2-3; possibly TRBD2 for D (5 bases). The ends were cut back, 3 bases at V and 5 bases at J, with 21 bases in the middle. The CDR3 covers 17 residues. Germline CDR1 is SGHVS and CDR2 is FNYEAQ. The CDR3 nucleotides are TGTGCCAGCAGCTTCCGGCCACTAGGGTATCAGCAAGATACGCAGTATTTT. Amino acid sequence: CASSFRPLGYQQDTQYF.

About this clonotype: Possible read error: a much larger clone is one base away. V is TRBV11-2 and J is TRBJ2-3; D uncertain. Per germline, CDR1 SGHAT and CDR2 FQNNGV. The CDR3 runs 13 residues. Trimming took off 2 bases at V and 4 bases at J, with 7 bases between the two ends. CDR3 amino acids: CASSLTTADTQYF. DNA of the CDR3: TGTGCCAGCAGCTTAACTACTGCAGATACGCAGTATTTT. The complete variable domain, with remaining parts taken from reference TRBV11-2 and TRBJ2-3, reads EAGVAQSPRYKIIEKRQSVAFWCNPISGHATLYWYQQILGQGPKLLIQFQNNGVVDDSQLPKDRFSAERLKGVDSTLKIQPAKLEDSAVYLCASSLTTADTQYFGPGTRLTVL.

The table lists this clonotype with a few counts. The rearrangement uses TRBV30 and TRBJ2-7, with 11 bases matching TRBD1. V lost 5 bases, J lost 0 bases, and 3 bases stayed unmatched. The germline gives CDR1 GTSNPN, CDR2 SVGIG (reference sequence). CDR3 length equals 14 residues. The CDR3 DNA sequence: TGTGCCTGGGGGGACAGGGGGAGCTCCTACGAGCAGTACTTC. Amino acids: CAWGDRGSSYEQYF.

The V call is TRBV6-1, the J call TRBJ2-3; D gene uncertain. The V end was cut by 0 bases, the J end by 1 base, with 5 bases between. The CDR3 runs 14 residues. Germline-derived CDR1 and CDR2 are MNHNS and SASEGT. The CDR3 protein is CASSEAWGTDTQYF. For the CDR3, the DNA is TGTGCCAGCAGTGAAGCCTGGGGCACAGATACGCAGTATTTT.

The genes are TRBV5-6 and TRBJ2-1; tentative D call: TRBD2 (6 bases). From germline, CDR1 is SGHDT and CDR2 YYEEEE. This CDR3 contains 17 residues. Trimming removed 3 bases at V and 1 base at J, with 17 bases between. CDR3 region: CASSSTGAGFSYNEQFF. For the CDR3, the DNA is TGTGCCAGCAGCTCAACGGGAGCAGGGTTTTCCTACAATGAGCAGTTCTTC.

The rearrangement uses TRBV11-2 and TRBJ1-5, with 10 positions matching TRBD1. CDR3 length: 13 amino acids. CDR1 and CDR2 (germline): SGHAT, FQNNGV. With V trimmed by 9 bases and J by 6 bases, 5 bases remained unmatched. The CDR3, as DNA: TGTGCCAGTGGGACAGGGGCCCTTCAGCCCCAGCATTTT. Protein sequence: CASGTGALQPQHF.

As concerns this clonotype: This clone may be a read error of a much larger clone one base away. J is TRBJ1-5 and V is TRBV2; no firm D call. Germline CDR1 SNHLY, CDR2 FYNNEI. The CDR3 runs 11 residues. Between the trimmed V and J ends, which lost 2 bases and 7 bases, there was a span of 3 bases. This chain's CDR3 is CASSESQPQHF. CDR3 DNA: TGTGCCAGCAGTGAATCCCAGCCCCAGCATTTT.

This clonotype was detected ten times or more. The V gene is TRBV24-1, the J gene TRBJ2-1, with D hard to call. V lost 6 bases and J 6 bases, leaving 11 bases between the germline ends. The CDR3 consists of 13 residues. In germline, CDR1 is KGHDR, CDR2 SFDVKD. The CDR3 sequence is CATSSLDRNEQFF. The CDR3 nucleotides read TGTGCCACCAGTAGCTTGGACCGCAATGAGCAGTTCTTC.

The chain combines TRBV5-4 with TRBJ2-1, with a weak D call TRBD1 (6 bases). The CDR3 is made up of 14 amino acids. Looked up from germline, CDR1 is SGHNT and CDR2 is YYREEE (reference sequence). V was clipped by 4 bases and J by 8 bases, with 16 bases between them. CDR3: CASSQNTGIDEQFF. In nucleotides, the CDR3 is TGTGCCAGCAGCCAAAACACAGGGATCGATGAGCAGTTCTTC. The whole variable domain, remainder taken from reference TRBV5-4 and TRBJ2-1, is ETGVTQSPTHLIKTRGQQVTLRCSSQSGHNTVSWYQQALGQGPQFIFQYYREEENGRGNFPPRFSGLQFPNYSSELNVNALELDDSALYLCASSQNTGIDEQFFGPGTRLTVL.

This clonotype was detected ten times or more. The CDR3 sequence: CASSLRTSGGADYNEQFF. The CDR3 nucleotides read TGTGCCAGCAGCTTACGGACTAGCGGGGGGGCGGACTACAATGAGCAGTTCTTC. This chain uses TRBV7-8 with TRBJ2-1; 15 bases align to TRBD2. The CDR3 is made up of 18 amino acids. CDR1 and CDR2 (germline): SGHVS, FQNEAQ. J was trimmed by 3 bases and V by 2 bases; bases with no gene match: 5.

This clonotype was detected ten times or more. The rearrangement joins TRBV27 to TRBJ1-2; D unclear. V lost 5 bases and J lost 2, with 9 bases in between. There are 13 residues in the CDR3. In germline, CDR1 is MNHEY, CDR2 SMNVEV (reference sequence). The CDR3 nucleotides read TGTGCCAGCAGTAAAACAGTCAACTATGGCTACACCTTC. This encodes CASSKTVNYGYTF.

This clonotype showed up many times. One junction end disagrees with the germline gene, perhaps due to a read error. The chain couples TRBV30 to TRBJ2-7; a possible D gene is TRBD2 (6 bases). CDR3 length equals 11 residues. CDR1 GTSNPN and CDR2 SVGIG come from the germline V gene (reference sequence). The CDR3 DNA sequence: TGTGCCTGGGGTGTGGACTACCAGCAGTACTTC. As protein: CAWGVDYQQYF.

Ten or more counts support this clonotype. The DNA for the CDR3 is TGTGCCAGCAGTCATCCCGATAGGGACACCATATATTTT. This gives the protein CASSHPDRDTIYF. V usage is TRBV7-2 and J usage is TRBJ1-3, with no clear D. V lost 6 bases to trimming and J lost 8 bases, with 14 bases between them. The CDR3 spans 13 residues. Germline CDR1 reads SGHTA; CDR2 reads FQGNSA.

This rearrangement joins TRBV11-2 to TRBJ2-7; D unresolved. Germline CDR1 SGHAT, CDR2 FQNNGV. The CDR3 is 14 residues long. The V gene lost 7 bases and the J gene lost 4 bases, with 17 bases spanning the gap. CDR3 DNA sequence: TGTGCCAGCAACGACTGGGCAAGGCGATACGAGCAGTACTTC. Translating it yields CASNDWARRYEQYF.

This clonotype has only a few counts. V and J are TRBV7-3 and TRBJ2-3, with 7 bases fitting TRBD2. After removal of 0 bases from V and 4 bases from J, the junction contained 10 bases not matched to a gene. The germline V gene encodes CDR1 SGHTA and CDR2 FQGTGA. The CDR3 loop spans 17 amino acids. The CDR3 nucleotides read TGTGCCAGCAGCTTAACGTTGGGGGGAGGGCCGGCAGATACGCAGTATTTT. Its translation is CASSLTLGGGPADTQYF.

This clonotype was seen ten or more times. The chain combines TRBV28 with TRBJ2-1; a possible D gene is TRBD2 (6 bases). Germline CDR1 MDHEN, CDR2 SYDVKM. CDR3 size: 15 residues. V lost 10 bases and J 4 bases, leaving 20 bases between the germline ends. The CDR3 DNA reads as TGTGCCATCAGACCTTCCGGGGGAAAGTACAATGAGCAGTTCTTC. It is translated as CAIRPSGGKYNEQFF.

This clonotype appeared many times. The CDR3 DNA sequence: TGTGCCAGCAGCTTAGGCCCGGGAGGGACTGAAGCTTTCTTT. Protein: CASSLGPGGTEAFF. The genes are TRBV7-9 and TRBJ1-1; D unresolved. V was pared by 1 base and J by 5 bases, with 11 bases between. Germline V gene data show CDR1 as SEHNR and CDR2 as FQNEAQ (reference sequence). The length of the CDR3 is 14 residues.

This clonotype was recorded many times. The gene calls are TRBV7-9 and TRBJ1-4; 7 bases are shared with TRBD1. CDR3 size: 13 residues. The ends lost 6 bases at V and 8 bases at J; junction bases unmatched: 6. Germline CDR1 and CDR2: SEHNR and FQNEAQ (reference sequence). CDR3 DNA: TGTGCCAGCAGTCGACAGGGTGGAGAAAAACTGTTTTTT. This codes for CASSRQGGEKLFF.

This clonotype was seen many times. The V call is TRBV7-2, the J call TRBJ1-1; 8 nucleotides agree with TRBD1. Germline CDR1 reads SGHTA; CDR2 reads FQGNSA. J lost 6 bases, V lost 5 bases, and 2 bases had no gene match. The CDR3 is made up of 12 amino acids. CDR3 bases: TGTGCCAGCAGCGTACAGGGGGCTGAAGCTTTCTTT. Its translation is CASSVQGAEAFF.

This clonotype was observed at least ten times. The CDR3 reads CAWSGVSRPDTQYF. CDR3 DNA: TGTGCCTGGAGTGGGGTCTCCAGGCCAGATACGCAGTATTTT. V and J are TRBV30 and TRBJ2-3; D uncertain. Germline V CDR1 and CDR2: GTSNPN, SVGIG (reference sequence). The CDR3 sequence is 14 residues long. Trimming pared 1 base from V and 4 bases from J, leaving 12 bases between.

This clonotype was recorded many times. This chain connects TRBV28 to TRBJ2-1; 11 bases are a match to TRBD2. Trimming cost V 6 bases and J 6 bases; bases outside gene matches: 7. Germline-derived CDR1 and CDR2 are MDHEN and SYDVKM. The CDR3 consists of 15 residues. The CDR3 region has the DNA TGTGCCAGCAGCACCAGTAGCGGGGGGGCCAATGAGCAGTTCTTC. It yields the protein CASSTSSGGANEQFF. Looking up the rest from reference TRBV28 and TRBJ2-1 gives the full variable domain: DVKVTQSSRYLVKRTGEKVFLECVQDMDHENMFWYRQDPGLGLRLIYFSYDVKMKEKGDIPEGYSVSREKKERFSLILESASTNQTSMYLCASSTSSGGANEQFFGPGTRLTVL.

This clonotype was counted only a few times. This chain uses TRBV6-2 or TRBV6-3 with TRBJ2-1; weak D call: TRBD1 (5 bases). This CDR3 is built from 15 residues. V gave up 4 bases and J gave up 8 bases, with 18 bases separating them. Per germline, CDR1 MNHEY and CDR2 SVGEGT. The CDR3 sequence: CASSSRQQGYYEQFF. The CDR3 nucleotides are TGTGCCAGCAGTTCCAGACAGCAGGGCTATTATGAGCAGTTCTTC.

This clonotype was detected a few times. The chain has TRBV6-1 and TRBJ2-6; tentative D call: TRBD2 (5 bases). This CDR3 is 16 amino acids long. V shed 10 bases and J shed 2 bases, with 18 bases lying between them. Germline V gene lookup returns CDR1 MNHNS and CDR2 SASEGT. The CDR3: CAITPGFKAGANVLTF. CDR3 nucleotide sequence: TGTGCCATCACACCGGGGTTCAAGGCTGGGGCCAACGTCCTGACTTTC.

There are many counts of this clonotype. This chain connects TRBV2 to TRBJ2-3, with TRBD1 as a possible D gene (6 bases). CDR1 is SNHLY and CDR2 is FYNNEI in the germline V gene. The CDR3 sequence is 15 residues long. Trimming pared 6 bases from V and 3 bases from J, leaving 16 bases between. The CDR3 is CASREPGGATDTQYF. CDR3 bases: TGTGCCAGCAGGGAACCTGGGGGCGCGACAGATACGCAGTATTTT.

In regard to this clonotype: Being one base from a much bigger clone, this may be a read error. The rearrangement joins TRBV3-1 to TRBJ2-5; 8 bases map to TRBD1. Germline lookup yields CDR1 LGHDT and CDR2 YNNKEL (reference sequence). V was clipped by 11 bases and J by 4 bases; unmatched bases: 6. The CDR3 runs 12 residues. For the CDR3, the DNA is TGTGCCGGCGGACAGGGAGGAGAGACCCAGTACTTC. Translation: CAGGQGGETQYF.

The chain combines TRBV12-3 or TRBV12-4 with TRBJ1-4; D not resolved. V lost 7 bases to trimming and J lost 6 bases, with 15 bases between them. This CDR3 region has 14 residues. The CDR3 DNA reads TGTGCCAGCAATTTGCGGTACTCCGATGAAAAACTGTTTTTT. Translation gives CASNLRYSDEKLFF.

This clonotype was seen many times. This rearrangement joins TRBV11-3 to TRBJ2-1, with 7 nucleotides matching TRBD2. V trimming: 0 bases; J trimming: 12 bases; junction bases outside the gene matches: 5. Germline V lookup: CDR1 SGHNT, CDR2 YENEEA. The CDR3 length is 13 residues. Written as DNA, the CDR3 is TGTGCCAGCAGCTTAGATGTACGGGGGGTGCAGTTCTTC. This gives the protein CASSLDVRGVQFF.

This clonotype was counted at least ten times. This chain uses TRBV7-3 with TRBJ2-2; perhaps TRBD1 as D (5 bases). This CDR3 has 14 amino acids. Trimming left V 5 bases short and J 1 base short, with 8 bases between. Per germline, CDR1 SGHTA and CDR2 FQGTGA. CDR3 amino acids: CASSTDRNTGELFF. CDR3 in DNA: TGTGCCAGCAGCACTGACAGGAACACCGGGGAGCTGTTTTTT.